The present TCR beta chain was sequenced within a study of shared T cell receptors in the human thymus. This CDR3 comprises 12 residues. Germline V gives CDR1 SGHRS, CDR2 YFSETQ. On this clone itself: Other DNA sequences in this sample translate to the same CDR3.

TCRdb's table, derived via immunoSEQ multiplex PCR, lists solely in-frame clones and lacks some. This sample carries hundreds of thousands of clones, 70% to 90% of them seen once, and the ten largest clones take 0.0094%. This same sample was also taken into another study, of human thymus T cells. According to that study: Among unrelated individuals, related research reported thymic repertoires that overlapped highly.

This receptor was obtained from a boy younger than two with a congenital heart defect. The sequencing input was thymocytes. The V gene is TRBV5-1, the J gene TRBJ2-5, with D tentatively TRBD1 (6 bases). The J call may be incorrect, as the DNA end agrees better with TRBJ2-7. In nucleotides, the CDR3 is TGCGCCAGCAGCTTAGGGGGCTACGAGCAGTACTTC. Encoded protein: CASSLGGYEQYF.